Reported below is one TCR beta chain. The antigen this receptor binds is unknown. No base qualities exist here, and no much larger clone lies one base off it. This entry belongs to a study of blood T cell dynamics during melanoma immunotherapy (TCRdb year 2020). In terms of the full investigation: Patients with metastatic melanoma were treated with first-line pembrolizumab or nivolumab plus ipilimumab as standard of care in the United Kingdom. To identify early correlates of response, the study profiled peripheral T cell receptor repertoires in patients with metastatic melanoma before and after one cycle of checkpoint inhibitor therapy. A training cohort was formed from consecutive patients, and a further independent group of patients from the same centre was pooled into an external validation set. On the study overall, not on this receptor specifically: The relatively small sample size was acknowledged as a potential limitation on generalization of the results. Patients who later achieved disease control showed a bifurcated PBMC repertoire reorganization at W3, with increased clonality or increased diversity, unlike progressors. Whether the T cell clones behind the repertoire changes were melanoma-specific or instead reflected general immune activation was something the study could not determine.

CDR3 length: 15 amino acids, cysteine to phenylalanine. Of all the DNA, just the CDR3 is kept, 45 bases in frame from base 1. Via the germline V gene, CDR1 is SGHTA and CDR2 FQGNSA. V loses 4 bases, J loses 2 bases, and the germline ends lie 14 bases apart. Sample time point, as interpreted from the label and publication: pre-treatment baseline. Blood samples were taken before treatment (T0) and at week 3 (W3), following the first cycle of checkpoint blockade. Except for two patients with rapid clinical progression, response was assessed 12 weeks after the first infusion by RECIST 1.1; disease control meant complete response, partial response or stable disease. Patients with prior systemic cancer treatment, concomitant immunosuppressant therapy or synchronous other active malignancies were excluded. Both bulk PBMC and plasma cell-free DNA were sequenced for TCR beta so that circulating cells and T cell turnover could be tracked. Lymphoprep and SepMate tubes were used to isolate PBMC from blood, and red cell lysis was then performed. QIAamp DNA Blood Mini kits were used to extract DNA from PBMC and sorted T cell subsets.

A fixed 350 ng of DNA was loaded for every bulk PBMC sample. TCR beta CDR3 sequences were amplified from genomic DNA using the immunoSEQ TCRb Assay kit according to manufacturer instructions. The KAPA Library Quantification Kit for Illumina platforms was used to quantify the pooled libraries by qPCR. Pooled libraries were clustered at roughly 0.6-1.2 pM and sequenced on an Illumina NextSeq 500. Under the source paper's analysis protocol: TCR data were analyzed with immunoSEQ ANALYZER and the R LymphoSeq package. A rearrangement efficiency score was calculated as productive divided by the sum of productive and non-productive CDR3 sequences. Clonality was measured with the Gini coefficient and diversity with the Renyi index at alpha=1, and both measures were compared pairwise between timepoints within each patient. In LymphoSeq, clonal relatedness was computed using an edit distance of 3, and repertoire similarity was computed using the Bhattacharyya coefficient. Linear discriminant analysis on week-3 changes in clonality and diversity was built with the R MASS and caret packages to classify response. TCRdb's version of the immuneACCESS table is confined to in-frame rearrangements and falls short of the full clone set. An unresolved V gene accounts for under half of the shortfall where checked; the remainder is of unknown origin. V and J calls and clone size are as listed in that table; D and trimming were resolved from the DNA. Counted in this sample were around 7,000 clones; 84% of them appeared once. The top ten hold 16% of the sample.

The chain couples TRBV7-2 to TRBJ1-2; TRBD1 might be the D gene, on 6 matching bases. The receptor's source is a human donor with melanoma. The sequencing here drew on blood, taken from a patient treated with checkpoint blockade. The bases read TGTGCCAGCAGCTCGCTGCCCGGGACAAACTATGGCTACACCTTC. Translated, this is CASSSLPGTNYGYTF.